This T cell receptor beta chain was found in a study of response to subunit inactivated influenza vaccine. TCRdb independently ran MiXCR on the RT-PCR reads; one entry per CDR3 protein. The table records roughly 620,000 distinct CDR3 sequences, over 9% of them present only once. V dropped 5 bases and J dropped 0; count of bases not matched to a gene: 10. The germline V gene encodes CDR1 SGHAT and CDR2 FQNNGV. This CDR3 is 18 amino acids long. This clonotype appeared a few times. This same sample was also taken into another study, of T cells expressing NK-cell markers. As reported in that work: Synthesis of TCR beta cDNA relied on 5'RACE template switching carrying UMIs. HCMV seropositivity marked seven of the eight sequenced donors; one was seronegative. Of the CD8+ T cells in 5 to 7 donors, about 1.0-7.0% belonged to dominant NKG2C+ clonotypes. Several donors' CD3+CD56-NKG2C+ cells were dominated by the same clonotypes.

The source of this sequence is a man aged 50 to 59 who received an inactivated influenza vaccine. The chain combines TRBV11-2 with TRBJ2-6; 7 bases are shared with TRBD2. This specimen was PBMCs from blood, taken on the day of vaccination. CDR3 sequence (DNA): TGTGCCAGCAGCCCGGGACTACTCGTACGCTCTGGGGCCAACGTCCTGACTTTC. Translation: CASSPGLLVRSGANVLTF.